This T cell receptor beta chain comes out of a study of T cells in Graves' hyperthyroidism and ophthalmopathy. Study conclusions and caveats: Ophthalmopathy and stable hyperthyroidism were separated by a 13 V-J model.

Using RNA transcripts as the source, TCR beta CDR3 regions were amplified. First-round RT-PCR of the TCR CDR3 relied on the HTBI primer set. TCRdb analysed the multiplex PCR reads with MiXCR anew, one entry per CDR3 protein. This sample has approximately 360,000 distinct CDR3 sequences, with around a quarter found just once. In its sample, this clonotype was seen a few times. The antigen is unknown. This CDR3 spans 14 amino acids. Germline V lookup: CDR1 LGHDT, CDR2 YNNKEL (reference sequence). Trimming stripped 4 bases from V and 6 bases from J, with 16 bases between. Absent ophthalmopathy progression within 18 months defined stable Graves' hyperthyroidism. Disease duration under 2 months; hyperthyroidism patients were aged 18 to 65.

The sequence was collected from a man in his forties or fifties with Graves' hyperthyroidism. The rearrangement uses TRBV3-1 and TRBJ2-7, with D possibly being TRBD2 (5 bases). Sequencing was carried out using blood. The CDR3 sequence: CASSPLGLGCEQYF. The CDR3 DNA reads TGTGCCAGCAGCCCCCTCGGACTTGGCTGCGAGCAGTACTTC.